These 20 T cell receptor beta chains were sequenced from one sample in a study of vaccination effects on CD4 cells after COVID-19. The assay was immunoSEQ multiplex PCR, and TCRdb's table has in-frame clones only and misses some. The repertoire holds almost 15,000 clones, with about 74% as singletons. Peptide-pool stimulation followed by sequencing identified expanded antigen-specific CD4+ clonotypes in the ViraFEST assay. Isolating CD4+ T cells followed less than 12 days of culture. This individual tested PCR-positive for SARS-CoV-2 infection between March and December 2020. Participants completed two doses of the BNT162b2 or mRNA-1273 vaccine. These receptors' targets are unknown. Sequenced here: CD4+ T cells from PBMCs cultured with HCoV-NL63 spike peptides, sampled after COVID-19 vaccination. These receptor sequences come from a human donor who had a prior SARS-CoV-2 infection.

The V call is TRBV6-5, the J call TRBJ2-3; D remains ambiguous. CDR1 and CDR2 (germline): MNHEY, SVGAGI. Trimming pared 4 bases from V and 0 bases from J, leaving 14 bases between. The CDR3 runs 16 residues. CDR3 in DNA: TGTGCCAGCAGTTTACGACACCTTCTGAGCACAGATACGCAGTATTTT. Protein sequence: CASSLRHLLSTDTQYF.

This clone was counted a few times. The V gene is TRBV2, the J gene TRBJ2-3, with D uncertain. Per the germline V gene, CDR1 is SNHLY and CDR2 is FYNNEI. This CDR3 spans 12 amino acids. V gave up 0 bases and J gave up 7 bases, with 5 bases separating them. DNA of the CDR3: TGTGCCAGCAGTGAAGCTCTAAATACGCAGTATTTT. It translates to CASSEALNTQYF.

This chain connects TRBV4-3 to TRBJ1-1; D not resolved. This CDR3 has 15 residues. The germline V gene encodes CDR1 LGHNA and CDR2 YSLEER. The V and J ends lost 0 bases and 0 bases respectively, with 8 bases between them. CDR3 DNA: TGCGCCAGCAGCCAAGATCGATTCGTGAACACTGAAGCTTTCTTT. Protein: CASSQDRFVNTEAFF.

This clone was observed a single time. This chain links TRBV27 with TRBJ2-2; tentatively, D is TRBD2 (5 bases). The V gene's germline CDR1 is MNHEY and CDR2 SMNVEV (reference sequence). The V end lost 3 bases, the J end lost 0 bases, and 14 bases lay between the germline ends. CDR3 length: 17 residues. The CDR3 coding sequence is TGTGCCAGCAGTTTCGACGGCCGAGGGACGAACACCGGGGAGCTGTTTTTT. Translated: CASSFDGRGTNTGELFF.

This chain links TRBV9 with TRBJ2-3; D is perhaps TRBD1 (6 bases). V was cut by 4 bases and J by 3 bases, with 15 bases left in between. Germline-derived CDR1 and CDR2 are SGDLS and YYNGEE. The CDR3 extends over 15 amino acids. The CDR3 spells CASSPTSGQTDTQYF. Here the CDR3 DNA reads TGTGCCAGCAGCCCCACCTCAGGACAGACAGATACGCAGTATTTT.

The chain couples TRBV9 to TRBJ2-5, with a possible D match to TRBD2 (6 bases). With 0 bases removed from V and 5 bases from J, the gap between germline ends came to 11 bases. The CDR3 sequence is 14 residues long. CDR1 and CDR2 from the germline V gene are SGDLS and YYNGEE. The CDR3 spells CASSVEAGLETQYF. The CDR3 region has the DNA TGTGCCAGCAGCGTAGAGGCGGGGTTGGAGACCCAGTACTTC. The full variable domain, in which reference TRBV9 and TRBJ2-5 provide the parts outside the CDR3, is DSGVTQTPKHLITATGQRVTLRCSPRSGDLSVYWYQQSLDQGLQFLIQYYNGEERAKGNILERFSAQQFPDLHSELNLSSLELGDSALYFCASSVEAGLETQYFGPGTRLLVL.

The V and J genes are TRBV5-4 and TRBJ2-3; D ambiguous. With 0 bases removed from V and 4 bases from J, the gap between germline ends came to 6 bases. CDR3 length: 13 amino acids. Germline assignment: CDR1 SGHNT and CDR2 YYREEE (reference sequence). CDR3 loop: CASSLVAPDTQYF. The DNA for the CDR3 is TGTGCCAGCAGCTTGGTCGCACCAGATACGCAGTATTTT.

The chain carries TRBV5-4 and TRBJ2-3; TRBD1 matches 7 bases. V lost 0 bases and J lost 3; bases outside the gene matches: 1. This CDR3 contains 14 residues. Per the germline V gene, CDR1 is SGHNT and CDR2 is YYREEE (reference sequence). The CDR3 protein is CASSLDRGTDTQYF. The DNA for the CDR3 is TGTGCCAGCAGCTTGGACAGGGGAACAGATACGCAGTATTTT. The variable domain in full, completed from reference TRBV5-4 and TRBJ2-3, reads ETGVTQSPTHLIKTRGQQVTLRCSSQSGHNTVSWYQQALGQGPQFIFQYYREEENGRGNFPPRFSGLQFPNYSSELNVNALELDDSALYLCASSLDRGTDTQYFGPGTRLTVL.

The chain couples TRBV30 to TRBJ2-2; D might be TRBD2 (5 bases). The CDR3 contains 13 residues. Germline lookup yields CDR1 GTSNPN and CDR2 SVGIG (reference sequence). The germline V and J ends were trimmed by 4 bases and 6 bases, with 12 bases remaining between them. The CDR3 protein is CAWTVLVSGELFF. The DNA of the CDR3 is TGTGCCTGGACCGTACTAGTTTCCGGGGAGCTGTTTTTT.

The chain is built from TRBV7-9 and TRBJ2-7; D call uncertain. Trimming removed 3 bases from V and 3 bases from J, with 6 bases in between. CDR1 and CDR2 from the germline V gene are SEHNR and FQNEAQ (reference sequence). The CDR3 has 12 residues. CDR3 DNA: TGTGCCAGCAGCTTCTCGGGCTACGAGCAGTACTTC. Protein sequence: CASSFSGYEQYF.

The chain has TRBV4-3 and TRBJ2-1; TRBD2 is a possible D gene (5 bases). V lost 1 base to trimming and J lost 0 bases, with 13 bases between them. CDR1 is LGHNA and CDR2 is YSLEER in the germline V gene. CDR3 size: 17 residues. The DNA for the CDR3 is TGCGCCAGCAGCCAAGCTAGTTTGGGGAGCTCCTACAATGAGCAGTTCTTC. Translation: CASSQASLGSSYNEQFF.

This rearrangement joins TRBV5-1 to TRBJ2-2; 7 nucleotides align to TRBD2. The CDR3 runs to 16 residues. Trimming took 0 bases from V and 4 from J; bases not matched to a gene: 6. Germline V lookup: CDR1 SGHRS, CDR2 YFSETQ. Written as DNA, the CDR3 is TGCGCCAGCAGCTTGGCCGGAGCGGGACCCACCGGGGAGCTGTTTTTT. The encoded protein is CASSLAGAGPTGELFF.

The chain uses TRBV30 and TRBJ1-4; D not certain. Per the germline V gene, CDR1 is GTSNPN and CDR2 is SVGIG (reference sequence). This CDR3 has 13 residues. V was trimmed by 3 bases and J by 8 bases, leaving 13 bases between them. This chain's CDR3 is CAWSPEGKEKLFF. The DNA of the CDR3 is TGTGCCTGGAGCCCCGAGGGTAAAGAAAAACTGTTTTTT.

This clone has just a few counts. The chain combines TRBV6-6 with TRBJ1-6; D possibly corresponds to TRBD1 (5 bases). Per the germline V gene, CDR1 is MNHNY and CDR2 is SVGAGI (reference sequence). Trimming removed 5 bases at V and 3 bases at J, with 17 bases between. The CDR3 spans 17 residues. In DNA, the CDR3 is TGTGCCAGCAGTCCCGCGGGTAGAGGGGACTATAATTCACCCCTCCACTTT. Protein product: CASSPAGRGDYNSPLHF.

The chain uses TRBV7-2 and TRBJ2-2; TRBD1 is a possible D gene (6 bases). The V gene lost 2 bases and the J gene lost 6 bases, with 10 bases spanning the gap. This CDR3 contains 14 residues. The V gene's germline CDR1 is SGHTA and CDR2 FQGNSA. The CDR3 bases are TGTGCCAGCAGCTTACAGGGGTCGGCCGGGGAGCTGTTTTTT. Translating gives CASSLQGSAGELFF. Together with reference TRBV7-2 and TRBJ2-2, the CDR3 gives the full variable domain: GAGVSQSPSNKVTEKGKDVELRCDPISGHTALYWYRQSLGQGLEFLIYFQGNSAPDKSGLPSDRFSAERTGGSVSTLTIQRTQQEDSAVYLCASSLQGSAGELFFGEGSRLTVL.

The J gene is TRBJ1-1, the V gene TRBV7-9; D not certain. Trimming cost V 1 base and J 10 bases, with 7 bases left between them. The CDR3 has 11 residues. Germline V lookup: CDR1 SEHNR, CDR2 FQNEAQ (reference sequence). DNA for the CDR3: TGTGCCAGCAGCTTAGGTCGCCGAGCTTTCTTT. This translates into CASSLGRRAFF.

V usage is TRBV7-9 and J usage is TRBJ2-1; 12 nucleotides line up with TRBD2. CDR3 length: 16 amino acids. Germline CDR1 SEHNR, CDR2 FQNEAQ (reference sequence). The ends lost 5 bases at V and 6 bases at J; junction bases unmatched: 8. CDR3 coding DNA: TGTGCCAGCAGCCCAAGAGGACTAGCGGGATTCAATGAGCAGTTCTTC. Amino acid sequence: CASSPRGLAGFNEQFF.

The CDR3 bases are TGTGCCAGCTCACCACCAGGTTTGAATGAAAAACTGTTTTTT. Protein product: CASSPPGLNEKLFF. The chain uses TRBV18 and TRBJ1-4; D is uncertain. CDR3 size: 14 residues. V gave up 0 bases and J gave up 5 bases, with 7 bases separating them. The germline CDR1 and CDR2 sequences are KGHSH and LQKENI.

CDR3 nucleotide sequence: TGTGCCATCAGTGTCGGAGGGGCTTCGGGTACGCAGTATTTT. This encodes CAISVGGASGTQYF. This chain connects TRBV10-3 to TRBJ2-3; TRBD2 might be the D (6 bases). The V gene lost 4 bases and the J gene lost 8 bases, with 16 bases spanning the gap. The CDR3 has 14 amino acids. Per the germline V gene, CDR1 is ENHRY and CDR2 is SYGVKD.

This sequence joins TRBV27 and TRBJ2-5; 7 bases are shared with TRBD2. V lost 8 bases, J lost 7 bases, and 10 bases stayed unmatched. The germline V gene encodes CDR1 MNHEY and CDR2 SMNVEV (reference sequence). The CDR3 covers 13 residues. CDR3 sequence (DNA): TGTGCCAGCCAACTAGCGCCCGGAGGGACCCAGTACTTC. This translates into CASQLAPGGTQYF.